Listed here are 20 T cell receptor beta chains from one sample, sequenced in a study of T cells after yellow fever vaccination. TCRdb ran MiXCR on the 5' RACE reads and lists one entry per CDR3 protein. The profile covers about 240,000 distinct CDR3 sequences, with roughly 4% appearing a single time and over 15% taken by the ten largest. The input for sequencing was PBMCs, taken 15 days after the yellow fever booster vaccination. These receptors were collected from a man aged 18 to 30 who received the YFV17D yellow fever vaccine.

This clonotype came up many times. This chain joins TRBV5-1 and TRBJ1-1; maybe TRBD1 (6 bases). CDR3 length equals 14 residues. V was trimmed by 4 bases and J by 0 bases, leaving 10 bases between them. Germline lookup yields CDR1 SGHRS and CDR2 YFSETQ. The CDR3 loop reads CASSVRDMNTEAFF. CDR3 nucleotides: TGCGCCAGCAGCGTCCGGGACATGAACACTGAAGCTTTCTTT.

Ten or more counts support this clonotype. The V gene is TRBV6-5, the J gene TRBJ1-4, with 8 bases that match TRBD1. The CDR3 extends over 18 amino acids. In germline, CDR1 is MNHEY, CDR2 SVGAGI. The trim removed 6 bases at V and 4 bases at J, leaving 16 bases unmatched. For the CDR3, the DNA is TGTGCCAGCAGCCTGGGACAGGTCAGCGGCGGAGATAATGAAAAACTGTTTTTT. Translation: CASSLGQVSGGDNEKLFF.

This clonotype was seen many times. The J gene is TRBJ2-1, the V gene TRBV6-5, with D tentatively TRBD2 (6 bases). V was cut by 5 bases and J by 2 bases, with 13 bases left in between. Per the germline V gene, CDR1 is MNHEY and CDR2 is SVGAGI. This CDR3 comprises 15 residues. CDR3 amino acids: CASSLGGLTYNEQFF. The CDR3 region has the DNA TGTGCCAGCAGTCTCGGGGGTCTTACCTACAATGAGCAGTTCTTC.

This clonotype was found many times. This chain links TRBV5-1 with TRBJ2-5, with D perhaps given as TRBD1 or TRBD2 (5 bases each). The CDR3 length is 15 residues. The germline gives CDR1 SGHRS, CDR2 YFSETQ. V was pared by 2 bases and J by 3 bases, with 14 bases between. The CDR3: CASSFLRGVEETQYF. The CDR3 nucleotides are TGCGCCAGCAGCTTTCTGAGAGGGGTCGAAGAGACCCAGTACTTC.

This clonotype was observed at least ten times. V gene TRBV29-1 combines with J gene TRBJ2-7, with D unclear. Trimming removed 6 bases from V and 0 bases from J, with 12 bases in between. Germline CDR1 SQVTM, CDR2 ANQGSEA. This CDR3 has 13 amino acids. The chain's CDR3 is CSVRTGSSYEQYF. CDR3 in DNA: TGCAGCGTCCGGACGGGCAGCTCCTACGAGCAGTACTTC.

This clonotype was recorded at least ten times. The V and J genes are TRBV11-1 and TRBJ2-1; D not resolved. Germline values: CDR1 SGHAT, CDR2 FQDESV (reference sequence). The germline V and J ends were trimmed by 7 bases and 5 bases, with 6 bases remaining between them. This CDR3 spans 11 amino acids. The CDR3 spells CASTADNEQFF. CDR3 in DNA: TGTGCCAGCACCGCTGACAATGAGCAGTTCTTC. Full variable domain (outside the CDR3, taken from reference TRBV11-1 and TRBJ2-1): EAEVAQSPRYKITEKSQAVAFWCDPISGHATLYWYRQILGQGPELLVQFQDESVVDDSQLPKDRFSAERLKGVDSTLKIQPAELGDSAMYLCASTADNEQFFGPGTRLTVL.

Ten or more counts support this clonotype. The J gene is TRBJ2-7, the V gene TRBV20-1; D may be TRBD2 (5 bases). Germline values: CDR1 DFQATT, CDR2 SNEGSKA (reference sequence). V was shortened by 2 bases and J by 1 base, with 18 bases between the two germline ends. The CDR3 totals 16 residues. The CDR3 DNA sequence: TGCAGTGCTAGAATGGGGAATAGCCGGGAATCCTACGAGCAGTACTTC. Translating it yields CSARMGNSRESYEQYF.

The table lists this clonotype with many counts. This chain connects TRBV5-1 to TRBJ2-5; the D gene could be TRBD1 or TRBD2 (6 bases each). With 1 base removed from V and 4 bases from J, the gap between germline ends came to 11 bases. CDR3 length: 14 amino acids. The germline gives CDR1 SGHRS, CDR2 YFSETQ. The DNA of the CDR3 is TGCGCCAGCAGCTTGCCGGGGGCAGGAGAGACCCAGTACTTC. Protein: CASSLPGAGETQYF.

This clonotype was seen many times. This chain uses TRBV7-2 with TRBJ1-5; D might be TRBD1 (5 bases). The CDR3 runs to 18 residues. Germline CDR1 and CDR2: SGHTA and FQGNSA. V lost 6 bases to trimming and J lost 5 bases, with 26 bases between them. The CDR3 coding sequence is TGTGCCAGCAGTTATTTGCCGGGACTGGGGCAATCGGATCAGCCCCAGCATTTT. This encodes CASSYLPGLGQSDQPQHF.

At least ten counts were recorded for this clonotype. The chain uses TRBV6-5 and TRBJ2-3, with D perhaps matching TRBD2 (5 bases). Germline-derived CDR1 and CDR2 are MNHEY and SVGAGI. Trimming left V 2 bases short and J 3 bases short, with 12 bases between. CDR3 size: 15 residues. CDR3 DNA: TGTGCCAGCAGTTACGAAGTAGGGAGAACAGATACGCAGTATTTT. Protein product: CASSYEVGRTDTQYF.

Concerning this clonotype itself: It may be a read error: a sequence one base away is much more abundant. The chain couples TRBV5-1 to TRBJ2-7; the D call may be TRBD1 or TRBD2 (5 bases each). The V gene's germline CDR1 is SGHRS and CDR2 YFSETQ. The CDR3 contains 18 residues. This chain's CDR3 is CASSFDPPGGGTAYEQCF. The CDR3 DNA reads TGCGCCAGCAGCTTCGACCCCCCGGGCGGTGGGACCGCCTACGAGCAGTGCTTC.

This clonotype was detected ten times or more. The CDR3 nucleotides are TGTGCCAGCAGCCCTCGAGGGGGCGGGTTAAATTCACCCCTCCACTTT. Residues: CASSPRGGGLNSPLHF. The chain couples TRBV9 to TRBJ1-6; 7 positions agree with TRBD1. Germline V gene lookup returns CDR1 SGDLS and CDR2 YYNGEE. Trimming at V came to 4 bases and at J to 7 bases, leaving 11 bases not matched to a gene. The CDR3 totals 16 residues.

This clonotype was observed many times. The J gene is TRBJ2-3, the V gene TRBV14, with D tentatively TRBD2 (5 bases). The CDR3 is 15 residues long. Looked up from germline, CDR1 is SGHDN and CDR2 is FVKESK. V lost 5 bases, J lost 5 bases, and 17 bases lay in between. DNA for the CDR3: TGTGCCAGCAGCTCTCCGGGATCGAGAAGAGATACGCAGTATTTT. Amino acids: CASSSPGSRRDTQYF.

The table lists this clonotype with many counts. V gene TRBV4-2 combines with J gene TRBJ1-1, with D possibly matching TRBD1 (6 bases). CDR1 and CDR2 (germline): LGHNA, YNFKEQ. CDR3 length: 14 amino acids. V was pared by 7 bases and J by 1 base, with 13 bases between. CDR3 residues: CASTSRQENTEAFF. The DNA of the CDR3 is TGTGCCAGCACGTCCCGACAGGAGAACACTGAAGCTTTCTTT.

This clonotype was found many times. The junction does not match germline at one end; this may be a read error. CDR3 nucleotide sequence: TGTGCCAGCAGTCTACAGGGGGGGAACACTGAAGCTTTCTTT. Its protein is CASSLQGGNTEAFF. The chain couples TRBV5-1 to TRBJ1-1; 8 nucleotides match TRBD1. Germline values: CDR1 SGHRS, CDR2 YFSETQ. The CDR3 runs 14 residues.

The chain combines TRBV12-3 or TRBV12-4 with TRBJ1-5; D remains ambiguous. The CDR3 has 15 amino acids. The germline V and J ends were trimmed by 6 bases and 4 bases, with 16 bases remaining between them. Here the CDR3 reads CASSRKRGRNQPQHF. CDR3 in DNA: TGTGCCAGCAGCCGGAAGCGGGGTAGGAATCAGCCCCAGCATTTT.

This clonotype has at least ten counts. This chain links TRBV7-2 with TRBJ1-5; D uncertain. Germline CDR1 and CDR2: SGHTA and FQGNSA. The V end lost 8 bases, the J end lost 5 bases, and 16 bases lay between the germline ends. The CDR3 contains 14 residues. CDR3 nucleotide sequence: TGTGCCAGCGCCCCCCAACCCGTCGATCAGCCCCAGCATTTT. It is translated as CASAPQPVDQPQHF.

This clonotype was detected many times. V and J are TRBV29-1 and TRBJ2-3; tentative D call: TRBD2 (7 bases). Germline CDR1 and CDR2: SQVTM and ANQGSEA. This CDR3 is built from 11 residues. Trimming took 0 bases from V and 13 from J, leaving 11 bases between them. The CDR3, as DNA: TGCAGCGTTGAAGACGGGGGGCCCAAGTATTTT. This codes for CSVEDGGPKYF.

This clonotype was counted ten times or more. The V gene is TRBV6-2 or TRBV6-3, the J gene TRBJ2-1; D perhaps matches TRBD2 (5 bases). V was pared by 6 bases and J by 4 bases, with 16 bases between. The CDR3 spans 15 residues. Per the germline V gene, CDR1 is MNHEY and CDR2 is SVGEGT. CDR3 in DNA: TGTGCCAGCAGGGATGACTATACGACTTACAATGAGCAGTTCTTC. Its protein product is CASRDDYTTYNEQFF.

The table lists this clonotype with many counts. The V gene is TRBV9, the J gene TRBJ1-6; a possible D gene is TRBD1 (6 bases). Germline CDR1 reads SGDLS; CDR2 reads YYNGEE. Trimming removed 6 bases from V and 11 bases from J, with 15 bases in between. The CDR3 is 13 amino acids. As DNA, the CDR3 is TGTGCCAGCACTATTACAGGGTCTACACCCCTCCACTTT. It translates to CASTITGSTPLHF.